This record looks at one T cell receptor beta chain sequence and its context. The antigen this receptor binds is unknown. The CDR3 end shows no conserved phenylalanine or tryptophan, and so a read error is likely. This entry is derived from a study of tumor-infiltrating lymphocytes in primary liver carcinoma (dated by TCRdb to about 2017). In the study overall: Four to six patients with histopathologically diagnosed primary liver carcinoma underwent surgical resection in China between November 2015 and March 2016. Of the five patients (three men and two women, aged 30 to 69 years), four had hepatocellular carcinoma and one had combined HCC and intrahepatic cholangiocarcinoma. The tumors of the five patients were staged as T1-T3 N0M0, with maximum diameters ranging from roughly 4.2 to 10 cm. Each sample produced roughly 3.5 to 8 million productive TCRbeta reads, and read depth showed no significant difference between tissue types. TCRbeta repertoire sequencing, expression microarrays and whole-exome sequencing were combined in the study across five regions of each liver tumor, with adjacent normal tissue and blood also included. A total of 35 specimens from 5 patients went through TCRbeta repertoire sequencing, namely 25 tumor regions, 5 adjacent noncancerous liver tissues and 5 peripheral blood samples. Technical replicate repertoires showed high reproducibility, with mean shared-clone rates about 0.92 and correlation coefficients above 0.95.

According to the germline V gene, CDR1 reads SGHAT and CDR2 reads FQNNGV. The CDR3 spans 15 amino acids, including both terminal residues. The CDR3 DNA has 45 bases and is translated from base 1. V has 6 bases trimmed and J has 5 bases trimmed; junction bases matching no gene number 9. RNA from unsorted whole blood was extracted with TRIzol reagent, and germline DNA was obtained with the DNeasy Blood & Tissue kit. At the time of sampling, the patients had chronic HBV infection and had not received any treatment. Before surgery, 3.5 to 4 milliliters of peripheral blood were drawn into K2EDTA tubes. Using a constant-region primer and ProtoScript II reverse transcriptase, TCRbeta-specific cDNA was reverse-transcribed from 500 ng total RNA. Three nested multiplex PCR rounds, following a slightly modified ARM-PCR procedure, were used to build the TCRbeta libraries. Each of the first two PCR rounds ran for about 10 cycles and used multiplex TRBV1-TRBV30 forward primers together with a Cbeta reverse primer. Sample barcodes and Illumina adapters were attached in a final 25-cycle PCR using Deep VentR polymerase. Amplicons of 200-500 bp were gel-purified with a QIAquick gel extraction kit before sequencing. An Illumina HiSeq 2500 was used to sequence the TCRbeta amplicons, generating 250-bp paired-end reads. In the authors' own workflow: Quality trimming of reads was performed with Trimmomatic v0.33, and paired reads were merged with FLASH v1.2.11 so that full CDR3 sequences could be recovered. V, D and J germline segments were assigned to the rearranged TCRbeta sequences using MiGEC v1.2.1b. Clonotype statistics and Shannon-Wiener diversity indices were calculated with VDJtools v1.0.0. To cut down on sampling bias, every analysis after diversity analysis relied on just the 250 most abundant clonotypes from each sample. TCRdb redid the processing of the public reads, applying fastp at Q25 and MiXCR, and retained in-frame beta chains. Merged by CDR3 protein, the rows form single entries marked with the most common genes and DNA. TCRdb, rather than the study authors, made the V and J calls. Within this sample are 180,000 or so distinct CDR3 sequences, with about 60% of them counted one time only. 72% of the sample rests with the top ten.

Overall study results and their limits: Only the TCR beta chain was sequenced, so true repertoire diversity is likely underestimated because unpaired alpha chains were not captured. A significantly larger repertoire fraction was made up by the top 250 clones in tumors than in blood (p = 0.039). Repertoire overlap was higher between tumor regions (mean roughly 35%) than tumor-adjacent (17%) or tumor-blood (approximately 14%) pairs, consistent with antigen-driven expansion. Since the samples were bulk and unsorted, there was no way to compare CD4+ and CD8+ T cell repertoires. With just a handful of patients in the study, the authors point out that the findings should be validated in a larger study.

This receptor was identified in a man aged 35 to 55 with primary liver carcinoma and hepatitis B virus infection. Sequenced sample: peripheral blood. The chain employs TRBV11-2 and TRBJ2-7; 11 bases in the middle match TRBD2. The CDR3 region reads CASSLIAGGFNEQYI. The base sequence is TGTGCCAGCAGTCTTATAGCGGGAGGGTTCAACGAGCAGTACATC.